This section outlines one T cell receptor beta chain sequence together with its context. Its antigen remains unknown. CDR3 size: 16 residues. Germline CDR1 reads MGHRA; CDR2 reads YSYEKL. V dropped 4 bases and J dropped 5 bases, with 20 bases sitting between them. RNA transcripts yielded amplified TCR beta CDR3 regions. During a first-round RT-PCR of the TCR CDR3, the HTBI primer set was used. TCRdb re-called the multiplex PCR reads with MiXCR, one entry per CDR3 protein. Of about 290,000 distinct CDR3 sequences in the sample, approximately 12% were seen once. The sample is drawn from a study of T cells in Graves' hyperthyroidism and ophthalmopathy. Researchers barred patients who had uncontrolled infection, other autoimmune disease, pregnancy or lactation. Study-wide results and caveats: Among thyroid clonotypes expanded above 0.001, most also appeared in blood.

The rearrangement joins TRBV4-1 to TRBJ1-2, with D perhaps matching TRBD1 (6 bases). This clonotype was obtained from a woman in her 30s with Graves' hyperthyroidism that later progressed to Graves' ophthalmopathy. The sample was blood. The CDR3 bases are TGCGCCAGCAGCCCCAACAGGGAATGGGCCCAATATGGCTACACCTTC. Protein sequence: CASSPNREWAQYGYTF.